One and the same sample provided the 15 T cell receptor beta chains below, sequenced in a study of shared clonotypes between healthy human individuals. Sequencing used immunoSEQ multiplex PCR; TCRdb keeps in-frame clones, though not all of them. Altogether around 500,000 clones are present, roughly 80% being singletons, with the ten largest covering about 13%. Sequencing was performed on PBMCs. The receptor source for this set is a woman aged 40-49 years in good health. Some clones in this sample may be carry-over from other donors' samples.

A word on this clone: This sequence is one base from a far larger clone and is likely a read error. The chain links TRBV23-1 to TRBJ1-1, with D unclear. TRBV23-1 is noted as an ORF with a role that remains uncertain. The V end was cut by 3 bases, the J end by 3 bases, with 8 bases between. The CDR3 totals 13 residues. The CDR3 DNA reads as TGCGCCAGCAGTCACCGGCCCGACACTGAAGCTTTCTTT. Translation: CASSHRPDTEAFF.

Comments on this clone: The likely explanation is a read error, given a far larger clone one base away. Here the CDR3 DNA reads TGTGCCAGCAGTTCGGGACAGGGGTTTTACACTAAAGCTTTCTTT. The encoded protein is CASSSGQGFYTKAFF. The chain combines TRBV6-5 with TRBJ1-1; 10 positions agree with TRBD1. Germline V gene sequence: CDR1 MNHEY, CDR2 SVGAGI. The CDR3 runs 15 residues.

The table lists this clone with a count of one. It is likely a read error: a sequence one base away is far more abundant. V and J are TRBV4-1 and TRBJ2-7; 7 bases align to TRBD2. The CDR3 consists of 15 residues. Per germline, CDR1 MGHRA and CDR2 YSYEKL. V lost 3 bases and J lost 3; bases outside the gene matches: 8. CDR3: CASSQEVGGDYEQYF. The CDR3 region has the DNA TGCGCCAGCAGCCAGGAAGTGGGAGGGGACTACGAGCAGTACTTC.

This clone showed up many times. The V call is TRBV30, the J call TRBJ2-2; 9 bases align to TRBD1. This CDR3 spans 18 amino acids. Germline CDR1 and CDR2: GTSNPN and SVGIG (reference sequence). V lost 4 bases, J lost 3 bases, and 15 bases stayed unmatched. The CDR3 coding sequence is TGTGCCTGGAAACAGGGGGCTGCTCACCTCCTTTACACCGGGGAGCTGTTTTTT. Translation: CAWKQGAAHLLYTGELFF.

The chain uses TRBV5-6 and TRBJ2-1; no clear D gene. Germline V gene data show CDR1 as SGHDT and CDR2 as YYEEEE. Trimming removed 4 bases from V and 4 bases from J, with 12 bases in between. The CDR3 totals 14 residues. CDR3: CASSSDPSYNEQFF. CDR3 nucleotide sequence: TGTGCCAGCAGCAGCGACCCTAGTTACAATGAGCAGTTCTTC. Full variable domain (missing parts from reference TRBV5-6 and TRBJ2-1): DAGVTQSPTHLIKTRGQQVTLRCSPKSGHDTVSWYQQALGQGPQFIFQYYEEEERQRGNFPDRFSGHQFPNYSSELNVNALLLGDSALYLCASSSDPSYNEQFFGPGTRLTVL.

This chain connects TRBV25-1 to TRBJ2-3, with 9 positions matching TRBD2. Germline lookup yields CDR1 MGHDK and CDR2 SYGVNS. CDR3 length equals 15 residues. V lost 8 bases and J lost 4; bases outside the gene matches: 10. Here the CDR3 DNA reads TGTGCCAGCGGGGGACTAGCCAGGGGAGCAGATACGCAGTATTTT. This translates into CASGGLARGADTQYF.

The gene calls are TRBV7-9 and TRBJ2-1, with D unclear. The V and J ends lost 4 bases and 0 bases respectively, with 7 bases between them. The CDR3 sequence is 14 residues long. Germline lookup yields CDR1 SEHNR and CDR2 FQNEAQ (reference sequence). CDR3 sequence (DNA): TGTGCCAGCAGCTCCGGTACCTCCTACAATGAGCAGTTCTTC. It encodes CASSSGTSYNEQFF.

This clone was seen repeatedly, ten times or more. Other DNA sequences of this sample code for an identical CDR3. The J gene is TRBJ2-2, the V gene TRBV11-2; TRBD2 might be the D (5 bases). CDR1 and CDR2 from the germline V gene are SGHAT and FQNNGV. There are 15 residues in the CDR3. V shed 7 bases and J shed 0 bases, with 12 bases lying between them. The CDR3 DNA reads TGTGCCAGCACCCCGATGGGAGCGAACACCGGGGAGCTGTTTTTT. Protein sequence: CASTPMGANTGELFF.

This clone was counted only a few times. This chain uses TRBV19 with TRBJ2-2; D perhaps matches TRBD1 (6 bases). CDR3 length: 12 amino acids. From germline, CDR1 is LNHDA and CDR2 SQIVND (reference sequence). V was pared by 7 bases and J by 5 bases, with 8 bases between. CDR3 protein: CASTQGTGELFF. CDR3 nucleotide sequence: TGTGCCAGTACACAGGGAACCGGGGAGCTGTTTTTT.

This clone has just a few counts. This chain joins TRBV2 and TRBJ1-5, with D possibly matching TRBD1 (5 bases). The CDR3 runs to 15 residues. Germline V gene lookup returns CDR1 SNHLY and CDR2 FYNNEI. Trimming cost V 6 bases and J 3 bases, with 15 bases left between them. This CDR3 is CASRPPGRINQPQHF. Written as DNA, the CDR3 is TGTGCCAGCAGGCCCCCGGGACGGATCAATCAGCCCCAGCATTTT.

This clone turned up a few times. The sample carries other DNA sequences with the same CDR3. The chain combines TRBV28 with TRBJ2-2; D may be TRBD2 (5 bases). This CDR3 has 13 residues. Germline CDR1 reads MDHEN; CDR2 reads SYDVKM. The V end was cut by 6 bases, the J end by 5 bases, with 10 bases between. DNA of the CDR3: TGTGCCAGCAGGAGAGGAGGTACCGGGGAGCTGTTTTTT. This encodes CASRRGGTGELFF.

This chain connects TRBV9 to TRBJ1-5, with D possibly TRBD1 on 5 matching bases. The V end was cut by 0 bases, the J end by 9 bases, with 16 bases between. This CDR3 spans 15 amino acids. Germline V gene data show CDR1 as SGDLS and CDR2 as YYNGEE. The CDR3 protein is CASSVAKGRGVPQHF. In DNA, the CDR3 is TGTGCCAGCAGCGTAGCTAAGGGGCGGGGGGTGCCCCAGCATTTT.

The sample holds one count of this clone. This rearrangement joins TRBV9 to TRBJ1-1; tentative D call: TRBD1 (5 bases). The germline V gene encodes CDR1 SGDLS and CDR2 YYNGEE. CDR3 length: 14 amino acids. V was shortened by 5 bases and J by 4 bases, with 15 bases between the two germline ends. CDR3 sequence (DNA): TGTGCCAGCAGTGAAAGCGGCAGGGCCACTGAAGCTTTCTTT. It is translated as CASSESGRATEAFF.

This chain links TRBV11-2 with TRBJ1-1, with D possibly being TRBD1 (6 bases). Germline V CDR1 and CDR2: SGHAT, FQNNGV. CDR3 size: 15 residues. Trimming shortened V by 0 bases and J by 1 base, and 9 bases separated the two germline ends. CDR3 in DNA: TGTGCCAGCAGCTTAGACGGGGGGCCGAACACTGAAGCTTTCTTT. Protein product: CASSLDGGPNTEAFF.

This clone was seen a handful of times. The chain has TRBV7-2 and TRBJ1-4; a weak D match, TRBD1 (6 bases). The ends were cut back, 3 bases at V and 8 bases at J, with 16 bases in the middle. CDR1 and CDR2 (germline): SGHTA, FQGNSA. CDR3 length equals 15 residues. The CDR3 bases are TGTGCCAGCAGCTTTCGAACGGGGGGCGGGGAAAAACTGTTTTTT. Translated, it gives CASSFRTGGGEKLFF.